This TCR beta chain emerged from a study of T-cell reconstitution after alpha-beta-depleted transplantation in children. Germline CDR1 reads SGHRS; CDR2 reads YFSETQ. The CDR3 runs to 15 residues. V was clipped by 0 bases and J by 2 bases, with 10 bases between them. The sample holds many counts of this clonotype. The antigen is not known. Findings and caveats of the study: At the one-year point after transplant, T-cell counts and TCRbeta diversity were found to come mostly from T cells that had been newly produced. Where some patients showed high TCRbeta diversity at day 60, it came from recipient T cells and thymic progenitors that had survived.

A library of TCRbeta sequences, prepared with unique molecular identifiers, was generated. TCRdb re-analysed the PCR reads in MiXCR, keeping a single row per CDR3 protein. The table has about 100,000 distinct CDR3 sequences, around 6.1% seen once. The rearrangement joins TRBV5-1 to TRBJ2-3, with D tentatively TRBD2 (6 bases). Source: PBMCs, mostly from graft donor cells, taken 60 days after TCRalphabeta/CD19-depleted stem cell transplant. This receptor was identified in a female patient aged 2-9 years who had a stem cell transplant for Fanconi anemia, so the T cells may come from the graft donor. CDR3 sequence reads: CASSLDRGDTDTQYF. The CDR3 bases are TGCGCCAGCAGCTTGGATCGCGGGGACACAGATACGCAGTATTTT.